This T cell receptor (beta chain) emerged from a study of T cell clusters in autoimmune cytopenias. TRB was amplified by touch-down multiplex PCR, primer pools A and B combined. TCRdb re-called the multiplex PCR reads; every CDR3 protein appears as one record, without DNA. The sample yields under 3,500 distinct CDR3 sequences, of which the top ten take up 2.5% to 3.5%. The CDR3 length is 13 residues. Germline V lookup: CDR1 SGHNT, CDR2 YYREEE (reference sequence). Each sample's input was roughly 270 ng genomic DNA, 38,000 or so genome equivalents. This clonotype is labeled medium-sized based on frequency.

This receptor was identified in a human donor with an autoimmune cytopenia or autoimmune hepatitis (not recorded which). V gene TRBV5-4 combines with J gene TRBJ2-7. Sequencing input: peripheral blood. The CDR3 spells CASSLGSAYEQYF.